The 28 T cell receptor beta chains below all came from one sample that was sequenced in a study of blood T cells in healthy people across ages (dated by TCRdb to the mid-2010s). The library was built by means of 5' RACE. The sequencer listed for this sample is Illumina HiSeq 2500. A second 7 to 11 cycle PCR used a sample-barcoded 5' primer and a J-beta primer mix. TCRdb reprocessed the public reads (quality trimming at Q25 with fastp, clone calling with MiXCR) and kept in-frame beta chains. A single entry per CDR3 protein holds the most common genes and DNA from its merged rows. The sample includes 1.2 million to 1.5 million distinct CDR3 sequences, with around 39% observed a single time. The top ten clonotypes cover 7% to 9% of the sample. Material for sequencing was blood. These receptors all come from a woman younger than 30 in good health.

J is TRBJ2-5 and V is TRBV20-1; 7 bases match TRBD2. The junction had 15 bases not matched to a gene; V was cut back by 0 bases and J by 11 bases. CDR3 length: 15 amino acids. CDR1 is DFQATT, CDR2 SNEGSKA, per germline (reference sequence). The CDR3 spells CSARETAGVRDEQYF. CDR3 coding DNA: TGCAGTGCTAGAGAAACCGCGGGAGTTAGGGATGAGCAGTACTTC.

The V call is TRBV3-1, the J call TRBJ2-3, with TRBD2 matching 8 bases. The V gene end was trimmed by 4 bases and the J gene end by 4 bases; junction bases not matched to a gene: 10. The germline V gene has CDR1 LGHDT and CDR2 YNNKEL (reference sequence). The CDR3 sequence is 16 residues long. The CDR3 protein is CASSRKGLGLPDTQYF. Here the CDR3 DNA reads TGTGCCAGCAGCCGCAAGGGACTAGGATTACCAGATACGCAGTATTTT.

The chain has TRBV12-3 or TRBV12-4 and TRBJ1-2; D call uncertain. This CDR3 region has 15 residues. Trimming removed 5 bases at V and 2 bases at J, with 15 bases between. CDR3 amino acids: CASSRNSGRNYGYTF. The CDR3 nucleotides read TGTGCCAGCAGTCGGAACAGCGGGAGAAACTATGGCTACACCTTC.

The chain is built from TRBV30 and TRBJ1-2, with D possibly matching TRBD1 (6 bases). With 1 base removed from V and 7 bases from J, the gap between germline ends came to 10 bases. This CDR3 region has 12 residues. Looked up from germline, CDR1 is GTSNPN and CDR2 is SVGIG (reference sequence). The CDR3 DNA reads as TGTGCCTGGAGTGGGGACATCGCTGGCTACACCTTC. Protein sequence: CAWSGDIAGYTF.

J is TRBJ2-5 and V is TRBV3-1, with 10 positions matching TRBD2. With 6 bases clipped from V and 7 bases from J, the junction kept 8 bases outside the gene matches. Germline V gene sequence: CDR1 LGHDT, CDR2 YNNKEL (reference sequence). CDR3 length: 14 residues. The DNA for the CDR3 is TGTGCCAGCAGGATCCTAGCGGGAGTTGGGACCCAGTACTTC. Translating gives CASRILAGVGTQYF.

The V and J genes are TRBV7-8 and TRBJ2-5; the D gene is possibly TRBD1 (6 bases). Germline V CDR1 and CDR2: SGHVS, FQNEAQ. Trimming took off 0 bases at V and 4 bases at J, with 12 bases between the two ends. The CDR3 loop spans 15 amino acids. The CDR3: CASSLADRSPETQYF. In DNA form, the CDR3 reads TGTGCCAGCAGCTTAGCGGACAGAAGTCCAGAGACCCAGTACTTC.

This chain connects TRBV4-1 to TRBJ2-5; tentative D call: TRBD1 (6 bases). The CDR3 has 15 residues. Germline V CDR1 and CDR2: MGHRA, YSYEKL. The ends were cut back, 4 bases at V and 0 bases at J, with 12 bases in the middle. The CDR3 coding sequence is TGCGCCAGCAGCCGAAAGACAGGTTACCAAGAGACCCAGTACTTC. Its translation is CASSRKTGYQETQYF.

This clonotype appeared a few times. V and J are TRBV6-5 and TRBJ2-1; D not certain. The CDR3 contains 15 residues. Germline CDR1 and CDR2: MNHEY and SVGAGI. Trimming took off 6 bases at V and 0 bases at J, with 12 bases between the two ends. The CDR3 loop reads CASRRTVGSYNEQFF. DNA of the CDR3: TGTGCCAGCAGAAGGACGGTAGGCTCCTACAATGAGCAGTTCTTC.

The chain joins TRBV3-1 to TRBJ2-7, with 8 bases that match TRBD2. V gave up 1 base and J gave up 0 bases; unmatched junction bases: 8. CDR1 and CDR2 from the germline V gene are LGHDT and YNNKEL (reference sequence). The CDR3 loop spans 17 amino acids. CDR3 protein: CASSQGWSGGGSYEQYF. The CDR3 nucleotides are TGTGCCAGCAGCCAAGGTTGGAGCGGGGGCGGCTCCTACGAGCAGTACTTC.

The rearrangement uses TRBV20-1 and TRBJ2-5, with 7 bases identical to TRBD1. J was trimmed by 4 bases and V by 0 bases; bases with no gene match: 5. The CDR3 is 14 amino acids. Germline CDR1 DFQATT, CDR2 SNEGSKA (reference sequence). The CDR3 spells CSARESTGAETQYF. CDR3 in DNA: TGCAGTGCTAGAGAGAGCACAGGGGCAGAGACCCAGTACTTC.

The chain employs TRBV29-1 and TRBJ2-7; 8 positions agree with TRBD1. The better agreement between TRBJ2-5 and the DNA end casts doubt on the J call. The germline V gene has CDR1 SQVTM and CDR2 ANQGSEA. This CDR3 region has 15 residues. The CDR3: CSVEQDRAVWETQYF. The CDR3 coding sequence is TGCAGCGTTGAGCAGGACAGGGCCGTATGGGAGACCCAGTACTTC.

For this clonotype: At one end, the junction sequence differs from germline, possibly due to a read error. In DNA form, the CDR3 reads TGTGCCGGCAGTTTGGGAGACGCAACTAATGAAAAACTGTTTTTT. As protein: CAGSLGDATNEKLFF. The rearrangement uses TRBV12-3 or TRBV12-4 and TRBJ1-4; D unclear. The CDR3 extends over 15 amino acids.

The chain combines TRBV10-3 with TRBJ2-1, with TRBD2 matching over 10 bases. V dropped 2 bases and J dropped 0; count of bases not matched to a gene: 4. The CDR3 spans 17 residues. Germline V lookup: CDR1 ENHRY, CDR2 SYGVKD. The CDR3 bases are TGTGCCATCAGTGAGAGAGGACTAGCGGCCTCCTACAATGAGCAGTTCTTC. Protein: CAISERGLAASYNEQFF.

The chain recombines TRBV30 with TRBJ1-2; D gene unclear. Germline CDR1 reads GTSNPN; CDR2 reads SVGIG (reference sequence). The CDR3 length is 13 residues. V lost 0 bases and J 8 bases, leaving 13 bases between the germline ends. This CDR3 is CAWSVRQARGYTF. The CDR3 nucleotides are TGTGCCTGGAGTGTAAGGCAGGCGCGAGGCTACACCTTC.

This clonotype was seen only a few times. This rearrangement joins TRBV11-2 to TRBJ2-3, with 11 bases matching TRBD2. J was trimmed by 2 bases and V by 5 bases; bases with no gene match: 6. The CDR3 runs 16 residues. CDR1 and CDR2 from the germline V gene are SGHAT and FQNNGV. DNA for the CDR3: TGTGCCAGCAGCGACTGGGGACTAGCGGACACAGATACGCAGTATTTT. Encoded protein: CASSDWGLADTDTQYF.

The chain couples TRBV10-2 to TRBJ1-2; unclear D gene. The V end lost 7 bases, the J end lost 1 base, and 13 bases lay between the germline ends. Germline V gene data show CDR1 as WSHSY and CDR2 as SAAADI. The CDR3 runs 14 residues. The CDR3 sequence is CASNDLQVNYGYTF. DNA of the CDR3: TGCGCCAGCAATGACTTGCAGGTTAACTATGGCTACACCTTC.

The CDR3 DNA is TGTGCCAGCAGCCAAGGGGCTTTCCCCTACGAGCAGTACTTC. This translates into CASSQGAFPYEQYF. The rearrangement uses TRBV3-1 and TRBJ2-4, with unresolved D. The tail of the sequence fits TRBJ2-7 better, so the J call may be wrong. This CDR3 is built from 14 residues. Per germline, CDR1 LGHDT and CDR2 YNNKEL (reference sequence).

This clonotype was observed a few times. This chain joins TRBV3-1 and TRBJ2-3; 9 nucleotides align to TRBD2. The CDR3 loop spans 16 amino acids. Losses at the gene ends were 1 base for V and 3 bases for J; bases not matched to a gene: 5. Germline V lookup: CDR1 LGHDT, CDR2 YNNKEL (reference sequence). The CDR3 reads CASSQGWRGGTDTQYF. The CDR3 DNA sequence: TGTGCCAGCAGCCAAGGATGGCGGGGGGGAACAGATACGCAGTATTTT.

The V call is TRBV30, the J call TRBJ2-6; possible D gene TRBD1, 6 bases. The CDR3 runs 18 residues. The germline gives CDR1 GTSNPN, CDR2 SVGIG (reference sequence). V lost 0 bases to trimming and J lost 0 bases, with 15 bases between them. CDR3 in DNA: TGTGCCTGGAGTGTCAGGGGCAGGTCCACCTCTGGGGCCAACGTCCTGACTTTC. Amino acids: CAWSVRGRSTSGANVLTF.

The rearrangement links TRBV20-1 to TRBJ2-5; TRBD2 aligns across 13 bases. With 6 bases clipped from V and 11 bases from J, the junction kept 15 bases outside the gene matches. Germline V lookup: CDR1 DFQATT, CDR2 SNEGSKA (reference sequence). The CDR3 has 15 residues. The CDR3 loop reads CSAPRLAGGLIEQYF. In DNA, the CDR3 is TGCAGTGCGCCGAGACTAGCGGGGGGTCTGATTGAGCAGTACTTC.

CDR3 bases: TGTGCCAGCAGCTTGGGGACAGAACGTGAAAAACTGTTTTTT. Residues: CASSLGTEREKLFF. The genes are TRBV5-5 and TRBJ1-4; TRBD1 is a possible D gene (6 bases). V was shortened by 0 bases and J by 7 bases, with 10 bases between the two germline ends. The CDR3 loop spans 14 amino acids. Germline V gene sequence: CDR1 SGHKS, CDR2 YYEKEE (reference sequence).

J is TRBJ2-3 and V is TRBV5-1, with 9 bases aligning to TRBD2. The CDR3 covers 18 residues. The germline CDR1 and CDR2 sequences are SGHRS and YFSETQ. J was trimmed by 0 bases and V by 7 bases; bases with no gene match: 15. CDR3 DNA: TGCGCCAGCGCTCCCACTGGAGCGGGGGGAGCTAGCACAGATACGCAGTATTTT. Translated, it gives CASAPTGAGGASTDTQYF.

This clonotype was counted between two and nine times. J is TRBJ1-5 and V is TRBV12-3 or TRBV12-4, with no clear D. V dropped 5 bases and J dropped 0 bases, with 8 bases sitting between them. The CDR3 runs 14 residues. Here the CDR3 reads CASSKSDSNQPQHF. For the CDR3, the DNA is TGTGCCAGCAGTAAAAGTGATAGCAATCAGCCCCAGCATTTT.

This clonotype was detected a few times. This chain uses TRBV6-6 with TRBJ2-3; D might be TRBD2 (5 bases). Per the germline V gene, CDR1 is MNHNY and CDR2 is SVGAGI (reference sequence). This CDR3 region has 14 residues. The ends were cut back, 4 bases at V and 2 bases at J, with 10 bases in the middle. The CDR3 nucleotides read TGTGCCAGCAGTTTCCCGGACTTCACAGATACGCAGTATTTT. This sequence encodes CASSFPDFTDTQYF.

The V gene is TRBV6-5, the J gene TRBJ2-3, with 13 positions matching TRBD2. Germline CDR1 reads MNHEY; CDR2 reads SVGAGI. The J segment lost 9 bases and the V segment lost 8 bases, leaving 11 bases of the junction unmatched. The CDR3 sequence is 15 residues long. The CDR3 loop reads CASATSGRLRDTQYF. DNA for the CDR3: TGTGCCAGCGCGACTAGCGGGAGGTTGAGAGACACGCAGTATTTT.

J is TRBJ2-1 and V is TRBV29-1; D could derive from TRBD1 or TRBD2 (7 bases each). Germline V gives CDR1 SQVTM, CDR2 ANQGSEA. This CDR3 has 12 residues. The V and J ends lost 8 bases and 8 bases respectively, with 16 bases between them. CDR3: CSFRQGGDEQFF. The CDR3 coding sequence is TGCAGCTTTCGCCAGGGGGGGGATGAGCAGTTCTTC.

This clonotype was picked up a small number of times. J is TRBJ1-2 and V is TRBV27; 8 bases are a match to TRBD1. Germline CDR1 MNHEY, CDR2 SMNVEV (reference sequence). V lost 7 bases and J lost 4; bases outside the gene matches: 8. The CDR3 has 14 residues. Here the CDR3 DNA reads TGTGCCAGCAAGTTCGGACAGGGAGCCTATGGCTACACCTTC. Its protein product is CASKFGQGAYGYTF.

This chain links TRBV7-9 with TRBJ2-7; D tentatively fits TRBD1 or TRBD2 (5 bases each). CDR1 SEHNR and CDR2 FQNEAQ come from the germline V gene (reference sequence). The CDR3 consists of 13 residues. The V end was cut by 5 bases, the J end by 6 bases, with 14 bases between. The CDR3 coding sequence is TGTGCCAGCAGCCTCGTAGGGGAGCGCGAGCAGTACTTC. This codes for CASSLVGEREQYF.